This is a list of T cell receptor beta chains from one sample in a study of OX40 agonist ivuxolimab in advanced cancers. Sequencing was performed with immunoSEQ multiplex PCR; in TCRdb, only in-frame clones are kept and a portion is missing. The sample shows fewer than 35,000 clones, approximately 80% of them seen only once. The sample in question was CD4+ or CD8+ T cells sorted from blood, obtained in a trial of the OX40 agonist ivuxolimab. These receptors all come from an adult with an advanced solid tumor such as melanoma, head and neck, liver or kidney cancer. CDR3s include the opening cysteine and the closing phenylalanine or tryptophan. A D gene is named only where the DNA matches it firmly. A row's size may be missing; if present it is once, few, many or a size class.

J: TRBJ2-1; size: -; V: TRBV28; D: -; DNA: TGTGCCAGCAGTTTATCTCCCGGTACCTACAATGAGCAGTTCTTC; CDR3: CASSLSPGTYNEQFF
J: TRBJ2-2; size: -; V: TRBV28; D: -; DNA: TGTGCCAGCAGTCTGGGGGGTCGCGGCACCGGGGAGCTGTTTTTT; CDR3: CASSLGGRGTGELFF
J: TRBJ1-1; size: -; V: TRBV6-5; D: TRBD1; DNA: TGTGCCAGCAGCCCCAGGGACAGGAACACTGAAGCTTTCTTT; CDR3: CASSPRDRNTEAFF
J: TRBJ1-4; size: -; V: TRBV5-6; D: -; DNA: TGTGCCAGCAGCCCGGGGAGAGATGAAAAACTGTTTTTT; CDR3: CASSPGRDEKLFF
J: TRBJ2-7; size: -; V: TRBV6-6; D: TRBD1; DNA: TGTGCCAGCAGCTTGGGGACAGGGGGCTCCGAGCAGTACTTC; CDR3: CASSLGTGGSEQYF
J: TRBJ1-1; size: few; V: TRBV7-9; D: -; DNA: TGTGCCAGCAGCCCACGCACTGAAGCTTTCTTT; CDR3: CASSPRTEAFF
J: TRBJ2-3; size: -; V: TRBV6-5; D: -; DNA: TGTGCCAGCAGTTACCTCAGGGGTTCGGATACGCAGTATTTT; CDR3: CASSYLRGSDTQYF
J: TRBJ2-7; size: -; V: TRBV6-1; D: TRBD1; DNA: TGTGCCAGCAGTGAAGTCAGGACAGGGACCTACGAGCAGTACTTC; CDR3: CASSEVRTGTYEQYF
J: TRBJ1-1; size: -; V: TRBV5-1; D: -; DNA: TGCGCCAGCAGCTTGACGACAGGGAACACTGAAGCTTTCTTT; CDR3: CASSLTTGNTEAFF
J: TRBJ2-3; size: -; V: TRBV15; D: TRBD2; DNA: TGTGCCACCAGCAGAGATCCGGCTAGCGGGAGAAATACGCAGTATTTT; CDR3: CATSRDPASGRNTQYF
J: TRBJ2-3; size: -; V: TRBV14; D: -; DNA: TGTGCCAGCAGCCGCGGACCGAAAGATACGCAGTATTTT; CDR3: CASSRGPKDTQYF
J: TRBJ1-3; size: few; V: TRBV9; D: -; DNA: TGTGCCAGCAGCGTGGGGTTCTCTGGAAACACCATATATTTT; CDR3: CASSVGFSGNTIYF
J: TRBJ2-3; size: -; V: TRBV18; D: TRBD2; DNA: TGTGCCAGCTCACCCCGTGGGGGAGCGGGAGGAGCAGATACGCAGTATTTT; CDR3: CASSPRGGAGGADTQYF
J: TRBJ2-4; size: few; V: TRBV28; D: TRBD1; DNA: TGTGCCAGCAGCAGACAGGGGGCTAACATTCAGTACTTC; CDR3: CASSRQGANIQYF
J: TRBJ2-1; size: -; V: TRBV19; D: -; DNA: TGTGCCAGTAGTTATGGCTCCTACAATGAGCAGTTCTTC; CDR3: CASSYGSYNEQFF
J: TRBJ2-7; size: -; V: TRBV18; D: -; DNA: TGTGCCAGCTCACCACCCAGGGCCCCCTACGAGCAGTACTTC; CDR3: CASSPPRAPYEQYF
J: TRBJ2-7; size: -; V: TRBV18; D: TRBD1; DNA: TGTGCCAGCGCAATCGGGACAGGAGGGGGCGAGCAGTACTTC; CDR3: CASAIGTGGGEQYF
J: TRBJ2-2; size: -; V: TRBV27; D: -; DNA: TGTGCCAGCAGTCCCGTGGGGGGAGACACCGGGGAGCTGTTTTTT; CDR3: CASSPVGGDTGELFF
J: TRBJ1-3; size: -; V: TRBV30; D: -; DNA: TGTGCCTGGAGCGGCATAACGTCCTCTGGAAACACCATATATTTT; CDR3: CAWSGITSSGNTIYF
J: TRBJ2-5; size: few; V: TRBV19; D: -; DNA: TGTGCCAGTAAGGCACAGCTCTACCAAGAGACCCAGTACTTC; CDR3: CASKAQLYQETQYF
J: TRBJ1-5; size: -; V: TRBV27; D: -; DNA: TGTGCCAGCAGGGTCGACGCGGTTAGCAATCAGCCCCAGCATTTT; CDR3: CASRVDAVSNQPQHF
J: TRBJ1-1; size: -; V: TRBV15; D: -; DNA: TGTGCCACCAGCAGAGGGGTCAGGCAGGGGAACACTGAAGCTTTCTTT; CDR3: CATSRGVRQGNTEAFF
J: TRBJ2-3; size: -; V: TRBV5-8; D: -; DNA: TGTGCCAGCAGCTTGGGTGGCGGGATAATTAGCACAGATACGCAGTATTTT; CDR3: CASSLGGGIISTDTQYF
J: TRBJ1-5; size: -; V: TRBV11-3; D: -; DNA: TGTGCCAGCAGCTCGCCGGGACCCTTTACGAAGCAGCCCCAGCATTTT; CDR3: CASSSPGPFTKQPQHF
J: TRBJ2-1; size: -; V: TRBV7-6; D: TRBD2; DNA: TGTGCCAGCAGCGCCGAGCGGGGCCCTTACAATGAGCAGTTCTTC; CDR3: CASSAERGPYNEQFF
J: TRBJ2-2; size: -; V: TRBV6-5; D: -; DNA: TGTGCCAGCAGTTACGTGAGGGGCCCAACCGGCGGGGAGCTGTTTTTT; CDR3: CASSYVRGPTGGELFF
J: TRBJ1-4; size: -; V: TRBV11-2; D: -; DNA: TGTGCCAGCAGCTTAGTGACAGCAACTAATGAAAAACTGTTTTTT; CDR3: CASSLVTATNEKLFF
J: TRBJ2-7; size: -; V: TRBV5-4; D: TRBD2; DNA: TGTGCCAGCAGCCAGGGACTAGCGGGAGGAGATGAGCAGTACTTC; CDR3: CASSQGLAGGDEQYF
J: TRBJ2-3; size: -; V: TRBV4-1; D: -; DNA: TGCGCCAGCAGCCAAGAGGACACCCGGGGAGATACGCAGTATTTT; CDR3: CASSQEDTRGDTQYF
J: TRBJ1-5; size: -; V: TRBV6-1; D: -; DNA: TGTGCCAGCGAAATCGGGACGGTCAATCAGCCCCAGCATTTT; CDR3: CASEIGTVNQPQHF
J: TRBJ2-1; size: -; V: TRBV7-9; D: TRBD2; DNA: TGTGCCAGCAGCTCTAGCGGGAGGGGTTACAATGAGCAGTTCTTC; CDR3: CASSSSGRGYNEQFF